This T cell receptor beta chain was found in a study of T cell responses to AZD1222 COVID-19 vaccine. Germline V gene sequence: CDR1 ENHRY, CDR2 SYGVKD. This CDR3 is 12 amino acids long. V lost 8 bases and J 8 bases, leaving 15 bases between the germline ends. Libraries were prepared by immunoSEQ multiplex PCR; TCRdb keeps only in-frame clonotypes and omits some of them. Counted here are roughly 100,000 clones, 90% occurring once; the ten biggest clones make up about 5%. Sequenced material: peripheral blood, taken on day 0 of AZD1222 vaccination. This clonotype was sampled from an adult in good health. This chain connects TRBV10-3 to TRBJ1-1, with D hard to call. The CDR3 loop reads CAIRSSPVEAFF. DNA for the CDR3: TGTGCCATCCGGAGTTCCCCGGTCGAAGCTTTCTTT.